The sequence of this T cell receptor (beta chain) was determined in a study of T cell repertoires in cytomegalovirus infection (dated by TCRdb to the late 2010s). With respect to the entire study: The peptide stimulations were aimed at well-studied HLA-B-restricted epitopes as well as recently identified HLA-C-restricted CMV epitopes, whose presentation resists viral immunomodulation. Because public TCR beta signatures pointed to carriage of CMV infection together with the matching HLA type, the HLA type of each donor mattered for the analysis. General conclusions and limits of the study: In the ex vivo response, HLA-C-restricted CMV-specific TCR beta clonotypes were dominant, and in two of eight donors the single most frequent clonotype came from this HLA-C-restricted group. In both this cohort and an independent cohort of 350 or so donors, the cumulative frequency of public TCR beta family members distinguished carriers of CMV infection plus the relevant HLA type.

In regard to this clonotype: No antigen is known for it. Base qualities are not provided; no much larger clone lies one nucleotide away.

CDR1 and CDR2, looked up from the germline V gene (reference sequence), are SEHNR and FQNEAQ. Trimming takes 5 bases off V and 0 bases off J; junction bases not matched to a gene: 9. Taken from cysteine to phenylalanine, the CDR3 has 16 residues. Just CDR3 DNA is preserved here, 48 bases in frame from base 1. According to the study, the label for this sample's treatment or condition signals: in vitro stimulation with specific CMV peptide epitopes to enrich CMV-specific T cells. TCRdb names Illumina HiSeq 1500 as the instrument used. The public reads were run again by TCRdb, first through fastp at Q25 and then through MiXCR, and only productive beta chains were kept. Identical CDR3 proteins give one entry, which carries the most common genes and DNA. The sample profile shows about 770,000 distinct CDR3 sequences; roughly 28% of them were found once. Of the sample, approximately 14% falls within the top ten clones.

The chain is assembled from TRBV7-9 and TRBJ2-7, with 8 central nucleotides matching TRBD1. This TCR derives from a human donor in good health (CMV status not recorded). Some clones in this sample may be carry-over from other donors' samples. Sequences were derived from cultured CD8+ T cells from PBMCs, sampled from culture after CMV antigen stimulation. The CDR3 reads as follows: CASSRYPGQDSYEQYF. Read as DNA, the sequence is TGTGCCAGCAGCCGATATCCGGGACAGGACTCCTACGAGCAGTACTTC. Full variable domain (CDR3 extended with the reference TRBV7-9 and TRBJ2-7 proteins): DTGVSQNPRHKITKRGQNVTFRCDPISEHNRLYWYRQTLGQGPEFLTYFQNEAQLEKSRLLSDRFSAERPKGSFSTLEIQRTEQGDSAMYLCASSRYPGQDSYEQYFGPGTRLTVT.